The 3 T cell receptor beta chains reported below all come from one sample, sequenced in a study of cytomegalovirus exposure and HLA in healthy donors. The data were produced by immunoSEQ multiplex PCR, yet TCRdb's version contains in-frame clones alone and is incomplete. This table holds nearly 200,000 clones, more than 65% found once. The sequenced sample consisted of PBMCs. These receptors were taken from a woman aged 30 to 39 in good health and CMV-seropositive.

The CDR3 loop reads CASSEESSGYNEQFF. CDR3 coding DNA: TGTGCCAGCAGTGAAGAGAGTAGCGGCTACAATGAGCAGTTCTTC. The chain employs TRBV6-1 and TRBJ2-1; D possibly corresponds to TRBD2 (6 bases). Germline-derived CDR1 and CDR2 are MNHNS and SASEGT. The CDR3 is made up of 15 amino acids. Trimming pared 1 base from V and 3 bases from J, leaving 10 bases between.

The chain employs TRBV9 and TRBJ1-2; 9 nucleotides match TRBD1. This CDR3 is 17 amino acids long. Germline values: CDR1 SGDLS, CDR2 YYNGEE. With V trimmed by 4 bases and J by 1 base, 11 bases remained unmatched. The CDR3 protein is CASSPQGQGRFNYGYTF. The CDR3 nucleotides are TGTGCCAGCAGCCCACAGGGACAGGGAAGGTTTAACTATGGCTACACCTTC. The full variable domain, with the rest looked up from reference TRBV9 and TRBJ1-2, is DSGVTQTPKHLITATGQRVTLRCSPRSGDLSVYWYQQSLDQGLQFLIQYYNGEERAKGNILERFSAQQFPDLHSELNLSSLELGDSALYFCASSPQGQGRFNYGYTFGSGTRLTVV.

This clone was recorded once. CDR3 nucleotides: TGTGCCAGCAGTTACGGCGGAAACACTGAAGCTTTCTTT. The encoded protein is CASSYGGNTEAFF. The gene calls are TRBV6-5 and TRBJ1-1, with D hard to call. The CDR3 runs to 13 residues. Per the germline V gene, CDR1 is MNHEY and CDR2 is SVGAGI. V was clipped by 2 bases and J by 2 bases, with 6 bases between them.